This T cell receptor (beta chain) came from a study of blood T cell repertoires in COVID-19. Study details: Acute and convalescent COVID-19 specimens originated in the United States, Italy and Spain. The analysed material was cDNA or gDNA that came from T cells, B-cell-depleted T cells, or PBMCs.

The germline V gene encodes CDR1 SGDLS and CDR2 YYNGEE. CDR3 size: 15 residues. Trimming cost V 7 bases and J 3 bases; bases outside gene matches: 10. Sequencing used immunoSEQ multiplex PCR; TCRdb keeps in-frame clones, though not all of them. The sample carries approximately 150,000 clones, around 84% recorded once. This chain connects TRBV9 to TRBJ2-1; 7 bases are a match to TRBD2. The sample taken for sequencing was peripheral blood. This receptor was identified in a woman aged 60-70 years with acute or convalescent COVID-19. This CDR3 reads CASSTERGNYNEQFF. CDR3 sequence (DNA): TGTGCCAGCTCTACCGAGCGGGGTAACTACAATGAGCAGTTCTTC. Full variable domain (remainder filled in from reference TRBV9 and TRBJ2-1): DSGVTQTPKHLITATGQRVTLRCSPRSGDLSVYWYQQSLDQGLQFLIQYYNGEERAKGNILERFSAQQFPDLHSELNLSSLELGDSALYFCASSTERGNYNEQFFGPGTRLTVL.